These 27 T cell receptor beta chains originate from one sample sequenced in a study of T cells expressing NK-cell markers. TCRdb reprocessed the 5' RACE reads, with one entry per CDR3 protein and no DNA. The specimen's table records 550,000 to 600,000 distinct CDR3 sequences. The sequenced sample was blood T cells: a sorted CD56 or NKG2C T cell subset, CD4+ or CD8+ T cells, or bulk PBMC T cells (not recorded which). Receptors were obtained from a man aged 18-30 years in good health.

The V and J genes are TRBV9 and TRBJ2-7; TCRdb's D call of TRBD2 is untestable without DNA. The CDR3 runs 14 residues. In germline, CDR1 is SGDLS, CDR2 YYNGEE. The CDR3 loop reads CASSATSGVGEQYF.

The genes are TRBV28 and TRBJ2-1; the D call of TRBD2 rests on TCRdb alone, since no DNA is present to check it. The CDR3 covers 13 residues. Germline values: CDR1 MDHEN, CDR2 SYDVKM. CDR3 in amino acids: CASRLPSYNEQFF.

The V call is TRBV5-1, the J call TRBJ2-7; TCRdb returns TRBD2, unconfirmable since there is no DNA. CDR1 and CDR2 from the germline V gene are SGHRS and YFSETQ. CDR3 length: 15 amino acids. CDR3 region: CASSLYHGTRNEQYF.

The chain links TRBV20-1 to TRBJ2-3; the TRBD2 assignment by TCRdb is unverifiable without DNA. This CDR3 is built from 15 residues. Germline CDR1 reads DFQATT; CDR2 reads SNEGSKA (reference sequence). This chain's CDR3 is CSAPGTSGRTDTQYF.

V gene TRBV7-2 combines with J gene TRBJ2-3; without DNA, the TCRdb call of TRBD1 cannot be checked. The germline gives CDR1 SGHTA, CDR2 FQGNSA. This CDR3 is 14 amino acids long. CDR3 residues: CASSQGMGSDTQYF.

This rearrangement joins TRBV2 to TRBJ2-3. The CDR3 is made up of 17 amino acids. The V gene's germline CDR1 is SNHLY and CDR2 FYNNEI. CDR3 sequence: CASSEATWFWSTDTQYF.

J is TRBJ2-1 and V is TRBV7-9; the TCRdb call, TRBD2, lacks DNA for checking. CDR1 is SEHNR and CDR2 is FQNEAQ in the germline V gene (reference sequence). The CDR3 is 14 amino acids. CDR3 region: CASSPWGLAGEQFF.

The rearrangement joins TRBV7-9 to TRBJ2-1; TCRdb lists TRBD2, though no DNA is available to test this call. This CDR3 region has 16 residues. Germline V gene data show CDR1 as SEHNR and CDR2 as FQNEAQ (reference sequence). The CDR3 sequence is CASSKPGLAGGDEQFF.

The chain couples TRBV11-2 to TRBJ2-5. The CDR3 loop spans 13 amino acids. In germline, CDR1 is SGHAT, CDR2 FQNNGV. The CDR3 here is CASSFGFAETQYF.

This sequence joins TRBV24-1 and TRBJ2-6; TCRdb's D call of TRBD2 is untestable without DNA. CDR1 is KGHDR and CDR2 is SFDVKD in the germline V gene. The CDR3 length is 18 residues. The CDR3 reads CATSDGLAGDSGANVLTF.

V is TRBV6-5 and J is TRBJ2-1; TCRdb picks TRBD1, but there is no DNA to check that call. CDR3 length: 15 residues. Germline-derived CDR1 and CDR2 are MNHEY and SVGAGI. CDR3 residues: CASSYTARGHNEQFF.

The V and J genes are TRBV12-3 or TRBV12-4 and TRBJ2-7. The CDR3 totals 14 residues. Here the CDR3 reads CASSLTRSSYEQYF.

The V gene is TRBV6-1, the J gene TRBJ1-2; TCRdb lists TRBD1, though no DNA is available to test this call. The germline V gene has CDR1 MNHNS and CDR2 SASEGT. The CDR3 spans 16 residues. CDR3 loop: CASSINPGQGFHGYTF.

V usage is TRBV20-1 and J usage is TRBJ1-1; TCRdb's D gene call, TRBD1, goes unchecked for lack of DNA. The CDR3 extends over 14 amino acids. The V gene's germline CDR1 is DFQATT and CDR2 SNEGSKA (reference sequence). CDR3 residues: CSAREMTGGTEAFF.

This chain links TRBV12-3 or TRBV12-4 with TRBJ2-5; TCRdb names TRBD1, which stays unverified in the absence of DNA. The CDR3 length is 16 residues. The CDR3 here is CASSLIGSPYQETQYF.

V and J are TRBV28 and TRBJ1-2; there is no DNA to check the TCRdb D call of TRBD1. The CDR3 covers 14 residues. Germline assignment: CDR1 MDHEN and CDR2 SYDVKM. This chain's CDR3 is CASSMTGGSYGYTF.

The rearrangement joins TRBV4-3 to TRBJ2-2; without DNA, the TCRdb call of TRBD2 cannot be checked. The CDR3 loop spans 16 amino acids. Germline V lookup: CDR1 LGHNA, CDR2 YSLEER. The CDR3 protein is CASSQTSGMSTGELFF.

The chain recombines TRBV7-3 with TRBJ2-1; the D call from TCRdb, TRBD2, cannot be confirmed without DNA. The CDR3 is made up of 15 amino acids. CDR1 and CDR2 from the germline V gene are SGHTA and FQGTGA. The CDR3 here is CASSSRAGWGGEQFF.

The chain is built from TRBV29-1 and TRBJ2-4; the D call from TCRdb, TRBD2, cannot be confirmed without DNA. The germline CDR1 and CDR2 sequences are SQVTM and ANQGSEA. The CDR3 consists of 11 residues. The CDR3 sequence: CSVGLEDIQYF.

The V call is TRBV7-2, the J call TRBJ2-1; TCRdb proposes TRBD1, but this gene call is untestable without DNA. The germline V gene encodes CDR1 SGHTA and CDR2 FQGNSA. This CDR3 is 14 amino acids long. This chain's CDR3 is CASSFGVSPGEQFF.

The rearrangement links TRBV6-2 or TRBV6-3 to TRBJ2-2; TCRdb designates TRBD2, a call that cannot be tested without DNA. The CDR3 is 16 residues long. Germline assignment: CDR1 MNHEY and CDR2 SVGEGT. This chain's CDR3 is CASNPLGTTVTGELFF.

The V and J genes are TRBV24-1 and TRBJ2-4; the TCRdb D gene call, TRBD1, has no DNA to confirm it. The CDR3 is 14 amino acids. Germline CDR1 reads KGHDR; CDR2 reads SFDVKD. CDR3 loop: CATSPRGAKNIQYF.

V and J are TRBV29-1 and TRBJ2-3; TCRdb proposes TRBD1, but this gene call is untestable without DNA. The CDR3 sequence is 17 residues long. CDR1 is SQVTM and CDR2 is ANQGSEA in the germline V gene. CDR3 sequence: CSVVGPVLLGYTDTQYF.

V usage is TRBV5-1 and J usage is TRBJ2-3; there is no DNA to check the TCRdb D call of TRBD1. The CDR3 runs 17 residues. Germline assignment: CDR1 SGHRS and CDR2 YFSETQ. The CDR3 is CASSDERGALGTDTQYF.

This chain's CDR3 is CASSLAELGQGYRNEQFF. This chain joins TRBV5-1 and TRBJ2-1; lacking DNA, the TRBD1 call made by TCRdb goes unchecked. The germline CDR1 and CDR2 sequences are SGHRS and YFSETQ. The CDR3 consists of 18 residues.

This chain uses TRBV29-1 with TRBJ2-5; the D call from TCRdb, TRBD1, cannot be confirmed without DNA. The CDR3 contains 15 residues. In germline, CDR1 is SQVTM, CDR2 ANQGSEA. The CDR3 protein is CSVEETGRQQETQYF.

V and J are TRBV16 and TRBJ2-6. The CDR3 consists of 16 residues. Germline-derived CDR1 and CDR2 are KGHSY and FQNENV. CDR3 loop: CASTKAGFTGANVLTF.